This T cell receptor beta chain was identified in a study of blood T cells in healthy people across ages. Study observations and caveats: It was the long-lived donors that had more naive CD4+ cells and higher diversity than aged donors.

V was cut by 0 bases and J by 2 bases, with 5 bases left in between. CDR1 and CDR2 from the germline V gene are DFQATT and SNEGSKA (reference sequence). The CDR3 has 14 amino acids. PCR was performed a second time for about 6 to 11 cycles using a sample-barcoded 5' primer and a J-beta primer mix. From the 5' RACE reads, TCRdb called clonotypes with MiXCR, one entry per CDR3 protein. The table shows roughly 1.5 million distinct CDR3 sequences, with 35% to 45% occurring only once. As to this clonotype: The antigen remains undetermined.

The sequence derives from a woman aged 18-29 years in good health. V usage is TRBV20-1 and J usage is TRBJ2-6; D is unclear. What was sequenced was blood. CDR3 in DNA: TGCAGTGCTAGAGAGGGGACTGGGGCCAACGTCCTGACTTTC. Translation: CSAREGTGANVLTF.